This TCR beta chain was sequenced for a study of identical twins. Unmatched junction bases numbered 6, after V lost 1 base and J lost 0 bases. The CDR3 extends over 17 amino acids. Germline V CDR1 and CDR2: LNHNV, YYDKDF (reference sequence). TCRdb used MiXCR to reprocess the 5' RACE reads, holding one entry per CDR3 protein. Among about 430,000 distinct CDR3 sequences, around 20% were seen once, and the ten largest hold about 12%. The clonotype was recovered from a man aged 50 or older in good health. V usage is TRBV15 and J usage is TRBJ1-5, with 7 bases identical to TRBD1. Sequencing input: naive T cells sorted from blood. The CDR3 DNA is TGTGCCACCAGCAGAGGAGACAGGGCCCTTAGCAATCAGCCCCAGCATTTT. Amino acids: CATSRGDRALSNQPQHF. The full variable domain, with the rest looked up from reference TRBV15 and TRBJ1-5, is DAMVIQNPRYQVTQFGKPVTLSCSQTLNHNVMYWYQQKSSQAPKLLFHYYDKDFNNEADTPDNFQSRRPNTSFCFLDIRSPGLGDTAMYLCATSRGDRALSNQPQHFGDGTRLSIL.